The clone carrying this TCR beta chain appeared a few times. Germline lookup yields CDR1 GTSNPN and CDR2 SVGIG (reference sequence). V gave up 3 bases and J gave up 3 bases; unmatched junction bases: 12. This CDR3 comprises 17 residues. The sample belongs to a study of control samples from healthy donors and cancer patients. Method: immunoSEQ multiplex PCR; TCRdb's copy keeps in-frame clones and lacks some. This sample carries around 130,000 clones, 85% to 95% of them seen once, and the ten largest clones take 1.7%. Sequencing was performed on PBMCs. This receptor was obtained from a man in his fifties with head and neck cancer. J is TRBJ2-3 and V is TRBV30; TRBD1 matches 10 bases. This CDR3 reads CAWRASAGTGVTDTQYF. The CDR3 nucleotides read TGTGCCTGGAGAGCCTCGGCCGGGACAGGGGTGACAGATACGCAGTATTTT.